The rows below give T cell receptor beta chains drawn from one sample of a study of cytomegalovirus exposure and HLA in healthy donors. TCRdb keeps only in-frame clones here, not all; method: immunoSEQ multiplex PCR. The table records fewer than 200,000 clones, about 88% of them present only once. Sequencing was performed on PBMCs. The source of these receptors is a girl under two years old in good health and CMV-seronegative. CDR3s include the opening cysteine and the closing phenylalanine or tryptophan. Fields, in order: V gene, clone size, D gene, J gene, CDR3 protein, CDR3 DNA. The D gene is left open where the match is weak. Size is stated for part of the rows, as once, few or many counts, or as a class when the clone is expanded.

TRBV30	-	-	TRBJ1-5	CAWSVHEGFYQPQHF	TGTGCCTGGAGTGTACATGAGGGATTTTATCAGCCCCAGCATTTT
TRBV9	once	TRBD2	TRBJ2-1	CASSVIVLAPTNEQFF	TGTGCCAGCAGCGTGATTGTACTAGCGCCGACCAATGAGCAGTTCTTC
TRBV11-3	-	-	TRBJ2-2	CASSRLANTGELFF	TGTGCCAGCAGCCGACTAGCGAACACCGGGGAGCTGTTTTTT
TRBV5-1	-	TRBD2	TRBJ2-1	CASSRGGPTSEQFF	TGCGCCAGCAGTCGCGGGGGGCCGACATCTGAGCAGTTCTTC
TRBV6-5	-	TRBD2	TRBJ2-2	CASSYSAGGVSGELFF	TGTGCCAGCAGTTACTCAGCGGGGGGCGTCTCCGGGGAGCTGTTTTTT
TRBV5-1	-	TRBD1	TRBJ2-7	CASSSGQGGYEQYF	TGCGCCAGCAGCTCCGGACAGGGCGGCTACGAGCAGTACTTC
TRBV29-1	-	-	TRBJ1-5	CSVAQGGSQPQHF	TGCAGCGTTGCGCAGGGAGGTAGTCAGCCCCAGCATTTT
TRBV11-2	-	TRBD2	TRBJ2-1	CASSSPSGGSYNEQFF	TGTGCCAGCAGCTCCCCCTCGGGAGGGTCCTACAATGAGCAGTTCTTC
TRBV2	-	TRBD1	TRBJ1-1	CASTPRTGALNTEAFF	TGTGCCAGCACTCCCCGGACAGGGGCTTTGAACACTGAAGCTTTCTTT
TRBV7-8	-	-	TRBJ2-3	CASSARRGFSTDTQYF	TGTGCCAGCAGCGCCCGTAGGGGTTTCAGCACAGATACGCAGTATTTT
TRBV5-8	-	-	TRBJ1-3	CASSLDLGNTIYF	TGTGCCAGCAGCTTGGATCTCGGAAACACCATATATTTT
TRBV15	-	-	TRBJ1-6	CATSRDEARVGSPLHF	TGTGCCACCAGCAGAGATGAGGCCAGGGTGGGCTCACCCCTCCACTTT
TRBV4-3	-	TRBD2	TRBJ2-1	CASSQAGASGYNEQFF	TGCGCCAGCAGCCAAGCCGGGGCTAGCGGGTACAATGAGCAGTTCTTC
TRBV30	-	-	TRBJ1-4	CGGGWANEKLFF	TGTGGCGGCGGGTGGGCTAATGAAAAACTGTTTTTT
TRBV11-2	-	TRBD2	TRBJ2-3	CASSRVIAGSSTDTQYF	TGTGCCAGCAGCCGGGTAATAGCGGGCTCTAGCACAGATACGCAGTATTTT
TRBV29-1	-	TRBD2	TRBJ2-3	CSVGLAGDTQYF	TGCAGCGTTGGGCTAGCGGGAGATACGCAGTATTTT
TRBV7-8	-	-	TRBJ2-7	CASSPRGGGDSYEQYF	TGTGCCAGCAGCCCGAGGGGAGGGGGGGATTCCTACGAGCAGTACTTC
TRBV5-5	-	-	TRBJ1-2	CASSPGSANYGYTF	TGTGCCAGCAGCCCAGGGTCTGCCAACTATGGCTACACCTTC
TRBV5-6	-	-	TRBJ1-1	CASSSGRGAFF	TGTGCCAGCAGCTCAGGACGCGGGGCTTTCTTT
TRBV5-1	-	TRBD2	TRBJ2-5	CASSPETGGPKTQYF	TGCGCCAGCAGCCCCGAAACGGGGGGGCCTAAGACCCAGTACTTC
TRBV4-3	-	-	TRBJ2-3	CASSQEQFRGRNTDTQYF	TGCGCCAGCAGCCAAGAACAGTTCAGGGGCAGAAACACAGATACGCAGTATTTT
TRBV5-1	-	TRBD1	TRBJ2-5	CASSLEDRGGGETQYF	TGCGCCAGCAGCTTGGAGGACAGGGGAGGAGGAGAGACCCAGTACTTC
TRBV27	-	TRBD1	TRBJ2-3	CASSLRTGFNTDTQYF	TGTGCCAGCAGTCTCCGGACAGGTTTCAACACAGATACGCAGTATTTT
TRBV9	-	TRBD2	TRBJ2-5	CASSEGGLAGGQETQYF	TGTGCCAGCAGCGAGGGAGGACTAGCGGGAGGCCAAGAGACCCAGTACTTC
TRBV4-1	-	TRBD1	TRBJ2-7	CASSHETGKVYYGQYF	TGCGCCAGCAGCCACGAGACAGGGAAGGTATACTACGGGCAGTACTTC
TRBV30	few	-	TRBJ2-7	CAWREGVEQYF	TGTGCCTGGAGAGAAGGGGTTGAGCAGTACTTC
TRBV5-4	-	TRBD2	TRBJ2-7	CASSASGFTYEQYF	TGTGCCAGCAGCGCTAGCGGGTTCACCTACGAGCAGTACTTC
TRBV30	once	-	TRBJ2-7	CAWSPYRVGDSYEQYF	TGTGCCTGGAGTCCCTACAGGGTGGGAGACTCCTACGAGCAGTACTTC
TRBV23-1	-	-	TRBJ2-7	CASSKGTYAYEQYF	TGCGCCAGCAGCAAAGGGACATACGCCTACGAGCAGTACTTC
TRBV9	-	TRBD2	TRBJ2-5	CASSVRWGGTQYF	TGTGCCAGCAGCGTCAGGTGGGGGGGGACCCAGTACTTC
TRBV6-4	once	TRBD1	TRBJ2-2	CASSALGTGYNMNTGELFF	TGTGCCAGCAGTGCCCTGGGGACAGGGTATAATATGAACACCGGGGAGCTGTTTTTT
TRBV5-1	few	-	TRBJ1-3	CASSLESRASGNTIYF	TGCGCCAGCAGCTTGGAGTCGCGGGCCTCTGGAAACACCATATATTTT
TRBV5-1	-	-	TRBJ2-2	CASTTRSLNTGELFF	TGCGCCAGCACTACCAGGTCCCTAAACACCGGGGAGCTGTTTTTT
TRBV2	-	TRBD1	TRBJ2-7	CASTRDRVYEQYF	TGTGCCAGCACCCGGGACAGGGTTTACGAGCAGTACTTC
TRBV5-6	-	-	TRBJ2-7	CASSRDRNTYEQYF	TGTGCCAGCAGCCGCGATAGAAATACCTACGAGCAGTACTTC
TRBV7-9	-	-	TRBJ2-3	CASSLDRVNKDTQYF	TGTGCCAGCAGCTTAGACAGGGTGAATAAAGATACGCAGTATTTT
TRBV5-6	-	TRBD2	TRBJ2-4	CASSLTGLAGVVDIQYF	TGTGCCAGCAGCTTGACCGGATTAGCGGGAGTGGTAGACATTCAGTACTTC
TRBV27	-	-	TRBJ2-1	CASRGSGPPYNEQFF	TGTGCCAGCAGGGGGAGCGGGCCCCCCTACAATGAGCAGTTCTTC
TRBV7-2	-	TRBD2	TRBJ2-3	CASSLLAGVSGDTQYF	TGTGCCAGCAGCTTACTAGCGGGGGTGAGCGGAGATACGCAGTATTTT
TRBV4-2	-	TRBD2	TRBJ2-7	CASSQSVQAGGYEQYF	TGTGCCAGCAGCCAGTCAGTTCAAGCGGGGGGCTACGAGCAGTACTTC
TRBV11-2	-	-	TRBJ1-2	CASRFDPDSYGYTF	TGTGCCAGCAGATTTGACCCCGACAGTTATGGCTACACCTTC
TRBV28	once	-	TRBJ2-1	CASSNTGRGYNEQFF	TGTGCCAGCAGTAACACAGGGAGGGGGTACAATGAGCAGTTCTTC
TRBV9	-	-	TRBJ2-7	CASSVVDGEAYEQYF	TGTGCCAGCAGCGTAGTCGACGGCGAGGCCTACGAGCAGTACTTC
TRBV27	-	-	TRBJ1-2	CASSGRGNYGYTF	TGTGCCAGTTCAGGGAGGGGGAACTATGGCTACACCTTC
TRBV6-4	once	-	TRBJ2-3	CASSRTKFSPICTDTQYF	TGTGCCAGCAGCCGCACCAAATTTAGCCCCATTTGCACAGATACGCAGTATTTT
TRBV5-8	-	-	TRBJ1-1	CASSFDRITEAFF	TGTGCCAGCAGCTTTGACAGGATCACTGAAGCTTTCTTT
TRBV4-1	few	TRBD2	TRBJ2-7	CASSQSAGIDEQYF	TGCGCCAGCAGCCAATCAGCGGGGATCGACGAGCAGTACTTC
TRBV7-3	-	-	TRBJ2-3	CASSKRGGITDTQYF	TGTGCCAGCTCAAAAAGGGGTGGGATCACAGATACGCAGTATTTT
TRBV30	-	-	TRBJ1-3	CADNRDDSGNTIYF	TGTGCTGACAACAGGGACGACTCTGGAAACACCATATATTTT
TRBV30	-	-	TRBJ2-7	CACKELAPYEQYF	TGTGCCTGCAAAGAGCTAGCCCCCTACGAGCAGTACTTC
TRBV5-4	-	-	TRBJ1-1	CASSPGTPNTEAFF	TGTGCCAGCAGCCCCGGGACACCCAACACTGAAGCTTTCTTT
TRBV7-9	-	-	TRBJ2-7	CASSPSVGGLKPTYEQYF	TGTGCCAGCAGCCCCAGCGTGGGGGGACTTAAACCAACCTACGAGCAGTACTTC
TRBV6-1	-	-	TRBJ2-7	CASSENQWSEQYF	TGTGCCAGCAGTGAAAATCAGTGGAGCGAGCAGTACTTC
TRBV5-1	once	-	TRBJ1-2	CASSPRRQSYGYTF	TGCGCCAGCAGCCCTCGGCGGCAGTCGTATGGCTACACCTTC
TRBV7-2	-	TRBD2	TRBJ2-7	CASSLGAGGSYEQYF	TGTGCCAGCAGCCTAGGGGCGGGAGGGTCCTACGAGCAGTACTTC